Listed below are T cell receptor beta chains from one sample, sequenced in a study of cytomegalovirus exposure and HLA in healthy donors. Generated by immunoSEQ multiplex PCR, the TCRdb table keeps only in-frame clones and is missing some. The table lists under 250,000 clones, around 80% of them singletons. The sequencing sample was made of PBMCs. The source is a woman aged 25 to 39 in good health and CMV-seropositive. The CDR3 runs from the conserved cysteine through the conserved F or W. The order of the fields is V gene, D gene, CDR3 length, clone size, J gene, CDR3 DNA, CDR3 protein. The D gene is left open where the match is weak. Clone size is not always given. Where it is, it says once, few, many or a class for expanded clones.

>TRBV27|TRBD2|13|NA|TRBJ2-1
TGTGCCAGCACCTTACTAGCGGGCAATGAGCAGTTCTTC
CASTLLAGNEQFF
>TRBV19|TRBD1|15|NA|TRBJ1-2
TGTGCCAGTAGTATCGGGGGACAGGGTAACTATGGCTACACCTTC
CASSIGGQGNYGYTF
>TRBV5-1|NA|16|NA|TRBJ2-3
TGCGCCAGCAGCTTGGCGGCGGAGCCTAGCACAGATACGCAGTATTTT
CASSLAAEPSTDTQYF
>TRBV4-3|TRBD2|15|NA|TRBJ2-7
TGCGCCAGCAGCCAACTCCTAGCGGAATCCTACGAGCAGTACTTC
CASSQLLAESYEQYF
>TRBV5-4|TRBD1|14|NA|TRBJ2-2
TGTGCCAGCAGCGTGCAGGGGGCTGGGGGGGAGCTGTTTTTT
CASSVQGAGGELFF
>TRBV5-1|TRBD1|14|NA|TRBJ2-7
TGCGCCAGCAGCTTGGAAGGGGGCTTCTACGAGCAGTACTTC
CASSLEGGFYEQYF
>TRBV6-5|TRBD1|14|few|TRBJ1-2
TGTGCCAGCAGAGGACAGGGGTCCGGCTATGGCTACACCTTC
CASRGQGSGYGYTF
>TRBV7-2|TRBD1|16|NA|TRBJ2-2
TGTGCCAGCAGCTTAATAACAGGGGATTACACCGGGGAGCTGTTTTTT
CASSLITGDYTGELFF
>TRBV7-2|NA|14|NA|TRBJ1-3
TGTGCCAGCAGCGCCGGGAGCTCTGGAAACACCATATATTTT
CASSAGSSGNTIYF
>TRBV4-2|NA|14|once|TRBJ1-2
TGTGCCAGCAGCCCCCAAGGGGAAAACTATGGCTACACCTTC
CASSPQGENYGYTF
>TRBV5-6|NA|13|NA|TRBJ2-2
TGTGCCAGCAGCTTGAGTAGCGCCGGGGAGCTGTTTTTT
CASSLSSAGELFF
>TRBV19|TRBD2|15|NA|TRBJ2-5
TGTGCCAGTACCCCCGGCGGGGGGGCCTGGGAGACCCAGTACTTC
CASTPGGGAWETQYF
>TRBV9|NA|13|NA|TRBJ2-7
TGTGCCAGCAGCCTCGGACTGTCCTACGAGCAGTACTTC
CASSLGLSYEQYF
>TRBV11-3|TRBD2|17|NA|TRBJ2-2
TGTGCCAGCAGCAACAATCGGGGGGACTACAACACCGGGGAGCTGTTTTTT
CASSNNRGDYNTGELFF
>TRBV7-8|TRBD1|16|few|TRBJ1-2
TGTGCCAGCAGCTTAGGCCCAGGGACAGCCACTGGTGGCTACACCTTC
CASSLGPGTATGGYTF